A selection of T cell receptor beta chains follows, all from one sample in a study of T cell repertoires in aging, cancer and after chemotherapy. TCRdb itself ran the multiplex PCR reads through MiXCR, one entry per CDR3 protein. This sample has approximately 5,000 distinct CDR3 sequences, with roughly a quarter found just once. The sample taken for sequencing was blood. Source of these receptors: a human donor in good health. The conserved cysteine and the conserved F or W are not part of the CDR3 here. Fields, in order: V gene, D gene, CDR3 protein. A D gene is named only where the DNA matches it firmly.

TRBV5-5 | . | ASSLGGIPYEQY
TRBV5-1 | TRBD2 | ASSFHGTSGSRDEQF
TRBV7-2 | TRBD2 | ASSFQRGGNEQF
TRBV6-1 | . | ASSEQEPPVEQF
TRBV7-2 | . | ASSLGTGSNYGYT
TRBV5-6 | . | ASSLEYEQY
TRBV27 | . | ASRRAVNAYEQY
TRBV19 | . | ASSIGQPEKLF
TRBV30 | TRBD2 | AWSELAGEVDTQY
TRBV7-9 | . | ASSVKADEQY
TRBV4-3 | . | ASSRAAGGGYT
TRBV5-6 | . | ASSVTGSGNSPLH
TRBV6-5 | TRBD1 | ASRFNRGENTEAF
TRBV7-2 | TRBD2 | ASSPRGGLLFEQF
TRBV6-1 | . | ASSTSWWGYT
TRBV7-6 | TRBD2 | ASSSLYNQAGEANEQF
TRBV19 | TRBD1 | ASTGTGGNEQF
TRBV19 | TRBD2 | ASSIMGGSQETQY
TRBV27 | TRBD2 | ASNLVSGGIGEQY
TRBV6-2/TRBV6-3 | . | ASSSIGATNEKLF
TRBV7-2 | . | ASSWGGETQY
TRBV29-1 | . | SVEGGVYGYT
TRBV5-3 | . | ARSLEQQRVGLEKLF
TRBV19 | . | AISGFTEAF
TRBV15 | . | ATSISGRFIAEAF
TRBV12-3/TRBV12-4 | TRBD1 | ASSRWTGGLFGNTIY
TRBV6-1 | . | ASRKTGTNPNEQY
TRBV6-5 | . | ASSWGGRLPYGYT
TRBV5-5 | . | ASSRTPGLEAF
TRBV12-3/TRBV12-4 | . | ASSQVESTEAF
TRBV5-6 | TRBD1 | ASSFGTVLTQPQH
TRBV27 | . | ASSDQRGVGNAIY
TRBV30 | . | AWGRGAEAF
TRBV5-5 | TRBD1 | ASSSGQGSGYT
TRBV5-1 | . | ASSFIPGEGGYT
TRBV18 | . | ASSPFSQQGRTGELF
TRBV10-3 | . | AISDPGEKIFYGYT
TRBV6-2/TRBV6-3 | TRBD1 | ASSSRTGSYNEQF
TRBV6-5 | TRBD2 | ASSEALAGSYEQY
TRBV5-1 | TRBD1 | ASSFSGTGTTEAF
TRBV28 | . | ASSSGGFGYNQPQH
TRBV6-5 | . | ASSYFTRDTEAF
TRBV6-2/TRBV6-3 | . | ASSYVGGYEQY
TRBV5-1 | . | ASSPLIVGREF
TRBV5-1 | . | ASSPGQPDSGNTIY
TRBV6-1 | TRBD2 | ASSEREGGVFEQF
TRBV24-1 | . | ATSGRGRGDEKLF
TRBV29-1 | . | SVPSPLGDT
TRBV18 | . | ASSPNRAPEMSIQY
TRBV6-2/TRBV6-3 | TRBD1 | ASTPRDRGLRSPLH
TRBV18 | TRBD1 | ASSKGNRGSNTGELF
TRBV20-1 | TRBD1 | SATGGGNQPQH
TRBV29-1 | . | SVDQGPSYEQY
TRBV28 | . | ASFESGAQHNSPLH